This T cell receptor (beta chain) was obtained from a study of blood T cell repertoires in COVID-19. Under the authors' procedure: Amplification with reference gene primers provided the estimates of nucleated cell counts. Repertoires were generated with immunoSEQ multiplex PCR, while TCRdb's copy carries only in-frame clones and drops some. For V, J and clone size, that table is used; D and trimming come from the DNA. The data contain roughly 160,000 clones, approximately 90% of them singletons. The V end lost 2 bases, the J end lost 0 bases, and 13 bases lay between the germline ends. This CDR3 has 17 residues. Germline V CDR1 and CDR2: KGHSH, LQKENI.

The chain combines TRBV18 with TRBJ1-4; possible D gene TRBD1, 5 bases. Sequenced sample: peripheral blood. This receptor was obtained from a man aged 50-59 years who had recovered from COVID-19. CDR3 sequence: CASSPFTQEATNEKLFF. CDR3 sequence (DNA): TGTGCCAGCTCACCATTTACACAGGAAGCAACTAATGAAAAACTGTTTTTT.